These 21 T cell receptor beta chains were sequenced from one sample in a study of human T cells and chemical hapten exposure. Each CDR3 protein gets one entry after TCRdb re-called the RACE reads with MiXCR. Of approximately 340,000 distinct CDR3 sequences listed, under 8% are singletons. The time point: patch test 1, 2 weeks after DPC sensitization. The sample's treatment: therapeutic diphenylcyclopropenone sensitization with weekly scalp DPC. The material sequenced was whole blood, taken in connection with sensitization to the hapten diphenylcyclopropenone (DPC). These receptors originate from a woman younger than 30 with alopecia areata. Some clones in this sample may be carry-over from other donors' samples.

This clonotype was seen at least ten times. The CDR3 reads CASSLGQDWEQYF. The DNA for the CDR3 is TGTGCCAGCAGCTTGGGACAGGACTGGGAGCAGTACTTC. V usage is TRBV7-9 and J usage is TRBJ2-7, with 8 bases fitting TRBD1. Germline values: CDR1 SEHNR, CDR2 FQNEAQ (reference sequence). The CDR3 totals 13 residues. The V gene end was trimmed by 3 bases and the J gene end by 7 bases; junction bases not matched to a gene: 5. The entire variable domain, with the rest obtained from reference TRBV7-9 and TRBJ2-7, is as follows: DTGVSQNPRHKITKRGQNVTFRCDPISEHNRLYWYRQTLGQGPEFLTYFQNEAQLEKSRLLSDRFSAERPKGSFSTLEIQRTEQGDSAMYLCASSLGQDWEQYFGPGTRLTVT.

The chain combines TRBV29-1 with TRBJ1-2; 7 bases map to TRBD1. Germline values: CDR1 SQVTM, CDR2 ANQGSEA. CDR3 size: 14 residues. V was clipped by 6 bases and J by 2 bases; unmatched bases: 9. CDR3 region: CSVGGGEINYGYTF. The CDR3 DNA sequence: TGCAGCGTAGGGGGCGGCGAGATCAACTATGGCTACACCTTC.

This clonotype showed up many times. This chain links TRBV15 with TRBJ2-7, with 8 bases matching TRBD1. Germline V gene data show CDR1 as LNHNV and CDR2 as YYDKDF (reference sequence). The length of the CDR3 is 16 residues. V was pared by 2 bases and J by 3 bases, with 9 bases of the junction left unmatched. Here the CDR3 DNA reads TGTGCCACCAGCAGAAACCCGGGACAGGCCCTCTACGAGCAGTACTTC. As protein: CATSRNPGQALYEQYF.

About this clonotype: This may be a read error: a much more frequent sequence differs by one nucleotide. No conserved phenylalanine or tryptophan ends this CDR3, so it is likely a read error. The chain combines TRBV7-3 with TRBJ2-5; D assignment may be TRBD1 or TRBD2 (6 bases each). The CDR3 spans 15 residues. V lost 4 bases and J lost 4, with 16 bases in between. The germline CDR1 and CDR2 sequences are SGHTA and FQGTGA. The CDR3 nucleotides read TGTGCCAGCAGCTCCCTCGGGGGCGCGGGAGAGACCCAGTACTAC. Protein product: CASSSLGGAGETQYY.

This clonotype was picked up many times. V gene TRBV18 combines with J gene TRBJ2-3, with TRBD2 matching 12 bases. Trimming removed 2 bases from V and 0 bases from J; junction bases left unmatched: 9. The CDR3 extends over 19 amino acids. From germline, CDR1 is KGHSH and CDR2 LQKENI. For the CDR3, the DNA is TGTGCCAGCTCACCATTGGGTACTAGCGGGGGGCACAGCACAGATACGCAGTATTTT. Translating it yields CASSPLGTSGGHSTDTQYF.

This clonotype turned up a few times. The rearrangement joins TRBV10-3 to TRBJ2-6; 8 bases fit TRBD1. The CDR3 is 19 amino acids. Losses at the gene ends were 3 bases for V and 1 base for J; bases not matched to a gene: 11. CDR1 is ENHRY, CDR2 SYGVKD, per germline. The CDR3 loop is CAISDLRTGPESGANVLTF. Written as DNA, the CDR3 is TGTGCCATCAGTGATCTGCGGACAGGGCCAGAGTCTGGGGCCAACGTCCTGACTTTC.

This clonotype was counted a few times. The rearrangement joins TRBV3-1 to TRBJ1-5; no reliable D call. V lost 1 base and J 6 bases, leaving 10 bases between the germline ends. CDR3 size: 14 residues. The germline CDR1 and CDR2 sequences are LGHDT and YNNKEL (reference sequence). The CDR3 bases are TGTGCCAGCAGCCAAGGAGTGGGGTCTCAGCCCCAGCATTTT. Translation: CASSQGVGSQPQHF.

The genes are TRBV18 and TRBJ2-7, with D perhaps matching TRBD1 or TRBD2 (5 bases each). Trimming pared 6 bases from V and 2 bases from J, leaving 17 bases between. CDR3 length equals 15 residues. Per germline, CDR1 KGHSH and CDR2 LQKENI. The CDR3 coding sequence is TGTGCCAGCTCCCCTCGGGACGGAGAGACCTACGAGCAGTACTTC. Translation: CASSPRDGETYEQYF.

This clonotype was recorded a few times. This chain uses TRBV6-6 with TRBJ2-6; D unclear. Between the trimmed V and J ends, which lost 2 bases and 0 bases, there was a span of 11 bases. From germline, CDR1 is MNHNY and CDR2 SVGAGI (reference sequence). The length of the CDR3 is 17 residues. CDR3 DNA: TGTGCCAGCAGTTACCAGATGGGTCTCTCTGGGGCCAACGTCCTGACTTTC. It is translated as CASSYQMGLSGANVLTF.

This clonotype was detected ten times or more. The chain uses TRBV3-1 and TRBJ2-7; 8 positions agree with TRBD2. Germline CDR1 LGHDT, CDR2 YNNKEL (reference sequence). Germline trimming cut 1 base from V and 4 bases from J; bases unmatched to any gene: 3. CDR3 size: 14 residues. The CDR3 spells CASSQGTSRYEQYF. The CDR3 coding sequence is TGTGCCAGCAGCCAAGGGACTAGCCGTTACGAGCAGTACTTC.

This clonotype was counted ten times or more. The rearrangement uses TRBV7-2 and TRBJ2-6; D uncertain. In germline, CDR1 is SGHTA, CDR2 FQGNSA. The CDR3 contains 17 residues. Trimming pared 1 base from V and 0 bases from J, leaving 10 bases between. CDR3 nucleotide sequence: TGTGCCAGCAGCTTAGATGGGCCGATCTCTGGGGCCAACGTCCTGACTTTC. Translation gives CASSLDGPISGANVLTF.

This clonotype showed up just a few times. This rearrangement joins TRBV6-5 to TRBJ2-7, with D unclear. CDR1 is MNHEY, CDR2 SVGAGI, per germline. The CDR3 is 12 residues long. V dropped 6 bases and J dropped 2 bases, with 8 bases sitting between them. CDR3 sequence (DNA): TGTGCCAGCAGGAGGAATGCCTACGAGCAGTACTTC. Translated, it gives CASRRNAYEQYF.

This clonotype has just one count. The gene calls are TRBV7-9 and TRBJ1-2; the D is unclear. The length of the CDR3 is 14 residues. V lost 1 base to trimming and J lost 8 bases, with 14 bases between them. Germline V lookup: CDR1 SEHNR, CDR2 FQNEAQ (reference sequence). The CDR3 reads CASSLVVGWNGYTF. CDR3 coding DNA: TGTGCCAGCAGCTTAGTTGTGGGATGGAACGGCTACACCTTC. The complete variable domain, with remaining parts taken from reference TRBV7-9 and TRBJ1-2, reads DTGVSQNPRHKITKRGQNVTFRCDPISEHNRLYWYRQTLGQGPEFLTYFQNEAQLEKSRLLSDRFSAERPKGSFSTLEIQRTEQGDSAMYLCASSLVVGWNGYTFGSGTRLTVV.

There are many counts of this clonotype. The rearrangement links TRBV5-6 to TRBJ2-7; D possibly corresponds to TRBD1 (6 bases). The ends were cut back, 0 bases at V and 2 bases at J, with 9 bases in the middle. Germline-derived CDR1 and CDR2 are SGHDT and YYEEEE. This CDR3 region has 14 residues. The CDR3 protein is CASSLDQGPYEQYF. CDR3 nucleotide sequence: TGTGCCAGCAGCTTGGACCAGGGGCCCTACGAGCAGTACTTC.

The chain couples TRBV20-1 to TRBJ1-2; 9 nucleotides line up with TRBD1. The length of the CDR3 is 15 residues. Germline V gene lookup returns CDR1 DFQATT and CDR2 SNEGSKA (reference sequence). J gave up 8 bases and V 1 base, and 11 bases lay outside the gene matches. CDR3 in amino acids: CSARAPWTGEEGYTF. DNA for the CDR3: TGCAGTGCTAGAGCGCCGTGGACAGGGGAGGAAGGCTACACCTTC.

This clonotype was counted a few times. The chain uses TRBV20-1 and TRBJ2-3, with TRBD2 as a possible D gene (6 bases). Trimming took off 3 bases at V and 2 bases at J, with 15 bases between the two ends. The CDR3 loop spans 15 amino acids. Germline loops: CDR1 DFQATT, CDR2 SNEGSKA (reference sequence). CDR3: CSARKGLETTDTQYF. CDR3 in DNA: TGCAGTGCTAGGAAGGGACTGGAGACCACAGATACGCAGTATTTT.

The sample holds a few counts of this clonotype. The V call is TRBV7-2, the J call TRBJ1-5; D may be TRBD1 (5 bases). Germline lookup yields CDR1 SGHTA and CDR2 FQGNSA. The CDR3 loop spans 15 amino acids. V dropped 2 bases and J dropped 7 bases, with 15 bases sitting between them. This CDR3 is CASSLLGVLGQPQHF. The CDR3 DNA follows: TGTGCCAGCAGCTTACTAGGGGTACTCGGGCAGCCCCAGCATTTT.

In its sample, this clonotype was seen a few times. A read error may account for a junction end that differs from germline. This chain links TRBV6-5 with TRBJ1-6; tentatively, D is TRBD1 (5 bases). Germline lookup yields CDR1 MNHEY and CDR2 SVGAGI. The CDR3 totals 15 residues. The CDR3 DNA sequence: TGTGCCAGCAGTTACTCCGGAGGGACGCCTTCAGCCCTCCACTTT. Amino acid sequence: CASSYSGGTPSALHF.

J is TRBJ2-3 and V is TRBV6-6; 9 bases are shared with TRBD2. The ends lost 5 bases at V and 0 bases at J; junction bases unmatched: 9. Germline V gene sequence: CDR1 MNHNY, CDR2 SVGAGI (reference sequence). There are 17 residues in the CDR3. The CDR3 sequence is CASSARSGGPSTDTQYF. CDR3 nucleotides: TGTGCCAGCAGTGCTCGTAGCGGGGGTCCTAGCACAGATACGCAGTATTTT.

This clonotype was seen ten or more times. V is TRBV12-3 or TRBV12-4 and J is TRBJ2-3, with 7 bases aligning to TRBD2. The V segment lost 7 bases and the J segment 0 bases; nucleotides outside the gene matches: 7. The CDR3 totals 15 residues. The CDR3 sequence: CASTRRAGSTDTQYF. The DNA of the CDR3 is TGTGCCAGCACTCGGCGAGCGGGAAGCACAGATACGCAGTATTTT.

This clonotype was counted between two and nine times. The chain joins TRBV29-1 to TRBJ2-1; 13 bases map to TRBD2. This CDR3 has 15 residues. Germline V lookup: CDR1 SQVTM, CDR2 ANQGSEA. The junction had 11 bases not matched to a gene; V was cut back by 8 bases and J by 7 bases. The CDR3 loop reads CSSRSGTSGENEQFF. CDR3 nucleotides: TGCAGCTCCCGGTCCGGGACTAGCGGGGAGAATGAGCAGTTCTTC.